This T cell receptor (beta chain) emerged from a study of prognosis after radiotherapy for stage I lung cancer. This clonotype was detected ten times or more. Its antigen is still unknown. In germline, CDR1 is MNHEY, CDR2 SVGEGT. V lost 5 bases to trimming and J lost 0 bases; unmatched junction nucleotides: 4. CDR3 length: 15 amino acids. Every member of the patient group was node-negative on CT and PET/CT (none had prior chemotherapy, radiotherapy or other malignancies). The blood draw at each of two time points yielded approximately 5.8 milliliters of peripheral blood. Two-round multiplex PCR, the amplification method, yielded TCR beta CDR3 from genomic DNA. For every TRBV and TRBJ gene, a specific primer was used in first-round PCR. In TCRdb, the multiplex PCR reads were re-called with MiXCR into one record per CDR3 protein. The sample consists of 30,000 to 40,000 distinct CDR3 sequences, around a quarter of them appearing once.

Study findings and constraints: Counts of unique TCR clones fell following stereotactic body radiation therapy, median around 10,000 versus 6,900. Divergent TRBV and TRBJ gene usage has reportedly been observed between patients with and without metastases.

This TCR derives from a donor at least 50 years old with non-small cell lung cancer. Material: PBMCs, obtained before or after stereotactic body radiation therapy (not recorded which). The V and J genes are TRBV6-2 or TRBV6-3 and TRBJ1-3, with TRBD1 matching 7 bases. CDR3 sequence: CASSPGQHSGNTIYF. As DNA, the CDR3 is TGTGCCAGCAGTCCGGGACAGCACTCTGGAAACACCATATATTTT.